Sequencing of this T cell receptor beta chain was carried out in a study of radiotherapy plus CTLA-4 blockade in lung cancer. The CDR3 has 14 residues. J was trimmed by 6 bases and V by 7 bases; bases with no gene match: 8. CDR1 is MDHEN and CDR2 is SYDVKM in the germline V gene. The data were produced by immunoSEQ multiplex PCR, yet TCRdb's version contains in-frame clones alone and is incomplete. The table has tens of thousands of clones, about 79% seen once. The chain combines TRBV28 with TRBJ1-4; 7 nucleotides match TRBD1. The clonotype was recovered from a human donor with non-small cell lung cancer who had a partial response to radiotherapy plus ipilimumab. Some clones in this sample may be carry-over from other donors' samples. Sequencing was performed on peripheral blood, taken from a patient treated with radiotherapy plus ipilimumab. The CDR3 DNA sequence: TGTGCCAGCACCAAGCGGACAGGTTATGAAAAACTGTTTTTT. Protein sequence: CASTKRTGYEKLFF.